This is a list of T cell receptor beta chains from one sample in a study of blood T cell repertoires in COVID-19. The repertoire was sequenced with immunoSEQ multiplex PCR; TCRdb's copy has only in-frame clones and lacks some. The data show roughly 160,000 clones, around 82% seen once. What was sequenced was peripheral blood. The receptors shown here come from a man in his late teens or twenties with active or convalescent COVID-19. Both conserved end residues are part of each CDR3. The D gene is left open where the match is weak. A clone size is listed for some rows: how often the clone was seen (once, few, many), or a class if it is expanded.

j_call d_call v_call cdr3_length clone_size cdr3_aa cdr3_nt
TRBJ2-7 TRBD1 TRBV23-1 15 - CASSQPEGGNYEQYF TGCGCCAGCAGTCAGCCTGAAGGGGGCAACTACGAGCAGTACTTC
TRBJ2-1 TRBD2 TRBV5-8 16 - CASSLGTSELYNEQFF TGTGCCAGCAGCCTAGGGACTAGCGAGCTCTACAATGAGCAGTTCTTC
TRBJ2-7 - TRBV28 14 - CASSSSGGTYEQYF TGTGCCAGCAGTTCCTCTGGGGGCACGTACGAGCAGTACTTC
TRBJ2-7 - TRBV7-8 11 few CASSSSPEQYF TGTGCCAGCAGCTCCTCCCCCGAGCAGTACTTC
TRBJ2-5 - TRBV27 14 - CASSPTGYRETQYF TGTGCCAGCAGTCCCACGGGGTATCGGGAGACCCAGTACTTC
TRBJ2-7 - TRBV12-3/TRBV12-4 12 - CASSLGRDNQYF TGTGCCAGCAGTTTAGGCCGAGACAATCAGTACTTC
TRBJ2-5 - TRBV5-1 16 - CASSLAVIRGRETQYF TGCGCCAGCAGCTTGGCCGTGATCAGGGGACGAGAGACCCAGTACTTC
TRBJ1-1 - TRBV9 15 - CASSVSRGSSTEAFF TGTGCCAGCAGCGTCTCTAGGGGGAGTTCCACTGAAGCTTTCTTT
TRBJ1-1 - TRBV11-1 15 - CASSFLPGRNTEAFF TGTGCCAGCAGCTTTCTCCCAGGGCGGAACACTGAAGCTTTCTTT
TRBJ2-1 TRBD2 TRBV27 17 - CASRRSGRALSYNEQFF TGTGCCAGCAGACGTAGCGGGAGGGCCCTCTCCTACAATGAGCAGTTCTTC
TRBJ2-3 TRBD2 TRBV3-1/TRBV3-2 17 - CASSQVSWEGRADTQYF TGTGCCAGCAGCCAAGTGAGTTGGGAGGGCCGCGCAGATACGCAGTATTTT
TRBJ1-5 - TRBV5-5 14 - CASSLTGDQRPQHF TGTGCCAGCAGCCTGACAGGCGATCAACGGCCCCAGCATTTT
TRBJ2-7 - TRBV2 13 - CASSAARSYEQYF TGTGCCAGCAGTGCTGCCAGAAGCTACGAGCAGTACTTC
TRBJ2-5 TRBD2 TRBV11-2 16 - CASSEPGLATQETQYF TGTGCCAGCAGCGAACCGGGACTAGCAACCCAAGAGACCCAGTACTTC
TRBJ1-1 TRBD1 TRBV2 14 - CASSVDRVNTEAFF TGTGCCAGCAGTGTGGACAGGGTGAACACTGAAGCTTTCTTT
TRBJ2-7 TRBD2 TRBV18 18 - CASSPENPAQRDSGEQYF TGTGCCAGCTCACCAGAAAACCCCGCGCAGCGGGATAGCGGCGAGCAGTACTTC
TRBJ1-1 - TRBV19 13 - CATSPGGRTEAFF TGTGCCACCTCCCCGGGAGGGCGGACTGAAGCTTTCTTT
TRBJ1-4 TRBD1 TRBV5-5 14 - CASSLTGGREKLFF TGTGCCAGCAGCTTGACAGGGGGCCGGGAAAAACTGTTTTTT
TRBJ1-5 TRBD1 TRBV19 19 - CASSTDRDRGPDSNQPQHF TGTGCCAGTAGTACCGACCGGGACAGGGGGCCGGATAGCAATCAGCCCCAGCATTTT
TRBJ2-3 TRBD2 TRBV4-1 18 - CASSQRGSGGAFVDTQYF TGCGCCAGCAGCCAGAGGGGTAGCGGGGGGGCCTTTGTAGATACGCAGTATTTT
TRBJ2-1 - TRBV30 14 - CAWRGERARNEQFF TGTGCCTGGAGGGGGGAGCGGGCCCGCAATGAGCAGTTCTTC
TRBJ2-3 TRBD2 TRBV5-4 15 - CASSLGLAGADTQYF TGTGCCAGCAGCTTGGGCCTAGCGGGGGCAGATACGCAGTATTTT
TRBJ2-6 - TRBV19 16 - CASTSPGATGANVLTF TGTGCCAGTACTTCTCCAGGGGCGACTGGGGCCAACGTCCTGACTTTC
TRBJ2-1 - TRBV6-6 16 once CASSPRAGPSYNEQFF TGTGCCAGCAGTCCCCGTGCAGGGCCCTCCTACAATGAGCAGTTCTTC
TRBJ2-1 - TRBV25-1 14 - CASSEYLQSNEQFF TGTGCCAGCAGTGAATATTTACAGTCCAATGAGCAGTTCTTC
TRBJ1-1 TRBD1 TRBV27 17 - CASSPRPSRGQGTEAFF TGTGCCAGCAGTCCTAGACCAAGCAGGGGGCAGGGCACTGAAGCTTTCTTT
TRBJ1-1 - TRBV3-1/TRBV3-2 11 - CASRGGTEAFF TGTGCCAGCAGAGGGGGCACTGAAGCTTTCTTT
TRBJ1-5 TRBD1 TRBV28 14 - CASRGQGASQPQHF TGTGCCAGCAGAGGACAGGGGGCTTCTCAGCCCCAGCATTTT
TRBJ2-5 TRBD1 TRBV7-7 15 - CASSSRTGEQETQYF TGTGCCAGCAGCTCGCGGACAGGAGAACAAGAGACCCAGTACTTC
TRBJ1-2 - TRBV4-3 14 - CASSQTDRSYGYTF TGCGCCAGCAGCCAAACCGACAGATCCTATGGCTACACCTTC
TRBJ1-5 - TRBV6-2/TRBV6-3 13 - CASSAEPNQPQHF TGTGCCAGCAGTGCGGAGCCCAATCAGCCCCAGCATTTT
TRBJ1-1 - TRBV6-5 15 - CASRGTDSADTEAFF TGTGCCAGCAGGGGAACCGACAGCGCGGACACTGAAGCTTTCTTT
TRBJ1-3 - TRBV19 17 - CASSMVILQDSGNTIYF TGTGCCAGTAGTATGGTGATCCTCCAGGACTCTGGAAACACCATATATTTT
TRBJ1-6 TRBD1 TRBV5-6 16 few CASSSQTGAYNSPLHF TGTGCCAGCAGCTCACAAACAGGGGCGTATAATTCACCCCTCCACTTT
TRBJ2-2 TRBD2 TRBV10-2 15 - CASSRLAGATGELFF TGCGCCAGCAGCCGACTAGCGGGGGCCACCGGGGAGCTGTTTTTT
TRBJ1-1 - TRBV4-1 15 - CASSQLDTENTEAFF TGCGCCAGCAGCCAACTTGACACGGAGAACACTGAAGCTTTCTTT
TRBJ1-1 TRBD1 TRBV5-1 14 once CASSTLTGVAGAFF TGCGCCAGCAGCACCCTGACAGGGGTCGCAGGAGCTTTCTTT
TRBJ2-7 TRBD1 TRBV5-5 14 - CASSLPDREYEQYF TGTGCCAGCAGCTTACCAGACAGGGAATACGAGCAGTACTTC
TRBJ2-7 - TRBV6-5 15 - CASSTRQDSSYEQYF TGTGCCAGCAGTACGAGACAGGACTCATCCTACGAGCAGTACTTC
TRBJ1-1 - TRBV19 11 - CASKGITEAFF TGTGCCAGTAAGGGGATCACTGAAGCTTTCTTT
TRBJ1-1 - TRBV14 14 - CASSSGVLPTEAFF TGTGCCAGCAGCTCTGGTGTACTGCCCACTGAAGCTTTCTTT
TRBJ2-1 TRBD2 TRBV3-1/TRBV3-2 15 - CASSPRTSGRNEQFF TGTGCCAGCAGCCCTCGGACTAGCGGGAGAAATGAGCAGTTCTTC
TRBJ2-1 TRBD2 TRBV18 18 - CASSPRLRAAGGNNEQFF TGTGCCAGCTCACCACGGCTAAGGGCAGCGGGAGGGAATAATGAGCAGTTCTTC
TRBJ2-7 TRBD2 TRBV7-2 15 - CASSLVGAGTYEQYF TGTGCCAGCAGCTTAGTTGGAGCGGGAACATACGAGCAGTACTTC
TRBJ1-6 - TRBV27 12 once CASSQYNSPLHF TGTGCCAGCAGTCAGTATAATTCACCCCTCCACTTT
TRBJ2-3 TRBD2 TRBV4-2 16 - CASSQESGGSADTQYF TGTGCCAGCAGCCAAGAATCCGGGGGGAGTGCAGATACGCAGTATTTT
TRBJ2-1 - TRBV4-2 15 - CASSPHRYDYNEQFF TGTGCCAGCAGCCCGCACCGGTACGACTACAATGAGCAGTTCTTC
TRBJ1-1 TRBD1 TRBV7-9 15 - CASSLRTGVNTEAFF TGTGCCAGCAGTTTAAGGACAGGGGTGAACACTGAAGCTTTCTTT
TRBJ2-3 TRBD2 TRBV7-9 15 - CASSISGSWADTQYF TGTGCCAGCAGCATTAGCGGGAGTTGGGCAGATACGCAGTATTTT
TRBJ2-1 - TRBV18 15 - CASSPRAGQNNEQFF TGTGCCAGCTCACCGAGAGCAGGACAAAACAATGAGCAGTTCTTC
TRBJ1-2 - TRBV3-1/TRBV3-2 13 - CASSQELEYGYTF TGTGCCAGCAGCCAAGAACTCGAGTATGGCTACACCTTC
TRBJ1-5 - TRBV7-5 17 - CVRSTRLGERGHQPQHF TGTGTCAGAAGCACCCGGCTTGGTGAAAGGGGCCATCAGCCCCAGCATTTT
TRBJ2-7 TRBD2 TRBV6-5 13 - CASRIAGGLEQYF TGTGCCAGCAGGATAGCGGGGGGCCTGGAGCAGTACTTC
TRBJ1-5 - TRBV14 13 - CASSQSEVQPQHF TGTGCCAGCAGCCAAAGCGAGGTTCAGCCCCAGCATTTT
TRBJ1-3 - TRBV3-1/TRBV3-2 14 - CASSQGGTGNTIYF TGTGCCAGCAGCCAAGGAGGTACTGGAAACACCATATATTTT
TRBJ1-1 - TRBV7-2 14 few CASSLGAGGTEAFF TGTGCCAGCAGCTTAGGAGCCGGGGGCACTGAAGCTTTCTTT
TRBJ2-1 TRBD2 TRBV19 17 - CASRGLVPGLGYNEQFF TGTGCCAGTAGAGGATTAGTTCCGGGACTAGGCTACAATGAGCAGTTCTTC
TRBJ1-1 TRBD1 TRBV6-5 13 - CASSRTGALGAFF TGTGCCAGCAGTCGGACAGGGGCCCTCGGAGCTTTCTTT
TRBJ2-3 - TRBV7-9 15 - CASSFLRGGTDTQYF TGTGCCAGCAGCTTTCTCCGGGGTGGCACAGATACGCAGTATTTT
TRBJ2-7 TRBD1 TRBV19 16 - CASSIGRTGGSIEQYF TGTGCCAGTAGTATAGGCAGAACAGGGGGATCTATCGAGCAGTACTTC